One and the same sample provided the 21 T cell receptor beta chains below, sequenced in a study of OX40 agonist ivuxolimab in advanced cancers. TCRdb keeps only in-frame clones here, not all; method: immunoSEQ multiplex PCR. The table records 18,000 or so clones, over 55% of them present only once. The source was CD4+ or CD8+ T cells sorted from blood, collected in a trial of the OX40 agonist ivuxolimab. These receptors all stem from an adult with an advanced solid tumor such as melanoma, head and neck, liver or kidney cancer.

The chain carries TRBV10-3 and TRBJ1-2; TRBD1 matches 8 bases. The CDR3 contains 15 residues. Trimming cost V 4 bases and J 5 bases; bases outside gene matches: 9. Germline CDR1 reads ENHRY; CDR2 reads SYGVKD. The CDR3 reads CAISGNQGARYGYTF. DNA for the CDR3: TGTGCCATCAGTGGCAACCAGGGGGCGCGGTATGGCTACACCTTC.

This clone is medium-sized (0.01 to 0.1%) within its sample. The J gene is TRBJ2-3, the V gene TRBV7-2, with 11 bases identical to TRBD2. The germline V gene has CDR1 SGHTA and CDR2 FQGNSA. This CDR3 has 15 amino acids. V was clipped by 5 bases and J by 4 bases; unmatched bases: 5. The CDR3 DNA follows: TGTGCCAGCAGCCCGCTAGCGGGGGGAGCAGATACGCAGTATTTT. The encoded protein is CASSPLAGGADTQYF.

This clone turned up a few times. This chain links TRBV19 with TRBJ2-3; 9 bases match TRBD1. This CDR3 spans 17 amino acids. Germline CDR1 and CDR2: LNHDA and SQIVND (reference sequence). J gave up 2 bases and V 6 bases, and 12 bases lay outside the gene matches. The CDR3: CASSPTPGTGYTDTQYF. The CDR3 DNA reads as TGTGCCAGTAGCCCAACACCCGGGACAGGGTACACAGATACGCAGTATTTT.

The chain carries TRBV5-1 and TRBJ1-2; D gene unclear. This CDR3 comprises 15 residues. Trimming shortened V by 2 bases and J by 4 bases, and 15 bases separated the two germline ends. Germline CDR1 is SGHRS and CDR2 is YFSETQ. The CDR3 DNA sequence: TGCGCCAGCAGCTTAGGATCAGGATTCCTCTATGGCTACACCTTC. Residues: CASSLGSGFLYGYTF.

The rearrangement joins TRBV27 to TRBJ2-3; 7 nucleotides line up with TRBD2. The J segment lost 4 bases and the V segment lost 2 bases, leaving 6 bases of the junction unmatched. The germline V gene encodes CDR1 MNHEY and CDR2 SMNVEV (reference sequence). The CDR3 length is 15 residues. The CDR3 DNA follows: TGTGCCAGCAGTTTAAAGCGGGGACGGTCAGATACGCAGTATTTT. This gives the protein CASSLKRGRSDTQYF.

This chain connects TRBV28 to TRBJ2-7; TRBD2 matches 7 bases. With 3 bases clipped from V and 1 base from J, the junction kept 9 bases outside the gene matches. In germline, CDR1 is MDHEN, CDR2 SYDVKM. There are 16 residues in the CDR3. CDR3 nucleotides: TGTGCCAGCAGTTTCAGGAGCCGGGGGGTTTCCTACGAGCAGTACTTC. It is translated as CASSFRSRGVSYEQYF.

The CDR3 is CASSLGRAGKFEGYTF. In DNA, the CDR3 is TGTGCCAGCAGCTTAGGCCGGGCAGGGAAATTTGAGGGCTACACCTTC. This chain connects TRBV13 to TRBJ1-2; TRBD1 is a possible D gene (5 bases). The germline V gene encodes CDR1 PRHDT and CDR2 FYEKMQ (reference sequence). V was trimmed by 0 bases and J by 8 bases, leaving 19 bases between them. The CDR3 is made up of 16 amino acids.

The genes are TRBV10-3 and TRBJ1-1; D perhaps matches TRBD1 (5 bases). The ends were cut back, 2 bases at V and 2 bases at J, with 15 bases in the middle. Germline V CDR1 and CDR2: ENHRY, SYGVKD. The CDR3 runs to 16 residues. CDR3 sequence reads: CAISEEKAGHNTEAFF. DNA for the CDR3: TGTGCCATCAGTGAGGAAAAGGCAGGGCATAACACTGAAGCTTTCTTT.

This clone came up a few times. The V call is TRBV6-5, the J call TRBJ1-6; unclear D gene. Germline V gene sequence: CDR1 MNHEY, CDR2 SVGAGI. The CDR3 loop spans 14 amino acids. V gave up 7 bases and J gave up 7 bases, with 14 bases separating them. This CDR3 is CASNEISSNSPLHF. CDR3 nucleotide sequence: TGTGCCAGCAATGAGATTTCAAGCAATTCACCCCTCCACTTT.

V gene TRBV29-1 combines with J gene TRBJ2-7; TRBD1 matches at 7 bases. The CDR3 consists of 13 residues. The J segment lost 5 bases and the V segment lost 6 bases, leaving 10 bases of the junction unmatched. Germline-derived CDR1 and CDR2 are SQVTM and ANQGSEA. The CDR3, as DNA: TGCAGCGTGGGACAGACCGATCGCAACGAGCAGTACTTC. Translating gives CSVGQTDRNEQYF.

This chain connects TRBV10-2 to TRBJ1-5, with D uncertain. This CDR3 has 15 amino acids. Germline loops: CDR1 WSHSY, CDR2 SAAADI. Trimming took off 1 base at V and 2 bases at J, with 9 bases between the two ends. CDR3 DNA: TGCGCCAGCAGTGAGTACCCGAGGGGCAATCAGCCCCAGCATTTT. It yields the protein CASSEYPRGNQPQHF.

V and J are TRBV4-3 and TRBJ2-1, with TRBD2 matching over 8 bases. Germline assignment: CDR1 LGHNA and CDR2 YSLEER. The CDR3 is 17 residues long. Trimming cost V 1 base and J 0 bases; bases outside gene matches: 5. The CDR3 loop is CASSQVGAGVSYNEQFF. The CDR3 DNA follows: TGCGCCAGCAGCCAAGTAGGAGCGGGGGTCTCCTACAATGAGCAGTTCTTC.

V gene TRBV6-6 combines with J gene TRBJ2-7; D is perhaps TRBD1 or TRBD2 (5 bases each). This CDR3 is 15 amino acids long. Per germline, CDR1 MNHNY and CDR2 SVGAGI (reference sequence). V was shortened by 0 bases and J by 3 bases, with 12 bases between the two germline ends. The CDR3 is CASSYSPGTNYEQYF. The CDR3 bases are TGTGCCAGCAGTTACTCCCCGGGGACCAACTACGAGCAGTACTTC.

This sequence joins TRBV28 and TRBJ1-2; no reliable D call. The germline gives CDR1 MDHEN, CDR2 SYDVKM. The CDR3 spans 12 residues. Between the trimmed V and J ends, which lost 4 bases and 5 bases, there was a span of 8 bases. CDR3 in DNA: TGTGCCAGCAGTTACTCCATATATGGCTACACCTTC. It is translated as CASSYSIYGYTF.

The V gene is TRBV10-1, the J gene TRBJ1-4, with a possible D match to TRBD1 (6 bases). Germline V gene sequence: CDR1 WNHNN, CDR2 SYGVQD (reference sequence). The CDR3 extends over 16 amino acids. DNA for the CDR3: TGCGCAACTCGCCGGGGGGGCGCGGGGATTAATGAAAAACTGTTTTTT. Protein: CATRRGGAGINEKLFF.

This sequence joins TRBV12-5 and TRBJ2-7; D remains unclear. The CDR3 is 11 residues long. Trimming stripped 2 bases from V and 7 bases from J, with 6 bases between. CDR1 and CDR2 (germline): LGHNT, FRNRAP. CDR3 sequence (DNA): TGTGCTAGTGGTTTGACCGAAGAGCAGTACTTC. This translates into CASGLTEEQYF. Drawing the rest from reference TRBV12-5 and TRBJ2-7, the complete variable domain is DARVTQTPRHKVTEMGQEVTMRCQPILGHNTVFWYRQTMMQGLELLAYFRNRAPLDDSGMPKDRFSAEMPDATLATLKIQPSEPRDSAVYFCASGLTEEQYFGPGTRLTVT.

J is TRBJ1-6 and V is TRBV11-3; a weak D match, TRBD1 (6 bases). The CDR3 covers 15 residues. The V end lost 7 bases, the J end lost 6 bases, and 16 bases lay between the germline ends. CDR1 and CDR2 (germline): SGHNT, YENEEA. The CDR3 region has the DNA TGTGCCAGCAAACCGCAGGGGACGGGTAATTCACCCCTCCACTTT. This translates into CASKPQGTGNSPLHF.

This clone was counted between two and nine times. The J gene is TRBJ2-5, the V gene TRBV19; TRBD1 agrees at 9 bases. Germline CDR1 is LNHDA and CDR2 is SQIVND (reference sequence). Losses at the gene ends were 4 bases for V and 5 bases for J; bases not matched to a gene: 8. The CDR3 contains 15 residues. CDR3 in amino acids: CASSTGTGFEETQYF. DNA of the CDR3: TGTGCCAGTAGTACAGGGACAGGGTTCGAGGAGACCCAGTACTTC.

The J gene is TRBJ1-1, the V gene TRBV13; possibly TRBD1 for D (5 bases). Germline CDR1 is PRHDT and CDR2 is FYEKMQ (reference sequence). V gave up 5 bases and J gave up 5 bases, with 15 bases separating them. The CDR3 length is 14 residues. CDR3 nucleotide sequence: TGTGCCAGCAGCACCGGGACCGCCGGGACTGAAGCTTTCTTT. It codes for CASSTGTAGTEAFF.

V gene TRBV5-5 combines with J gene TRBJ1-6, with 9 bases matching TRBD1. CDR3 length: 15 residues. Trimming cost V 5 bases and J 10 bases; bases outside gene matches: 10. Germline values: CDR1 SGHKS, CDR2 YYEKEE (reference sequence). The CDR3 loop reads CASRSGQGMRSPLHF. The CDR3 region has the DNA TGTGCCAGCAGGTCCGGACAGGGGATGCGGTCACCCCTCCACTTT.

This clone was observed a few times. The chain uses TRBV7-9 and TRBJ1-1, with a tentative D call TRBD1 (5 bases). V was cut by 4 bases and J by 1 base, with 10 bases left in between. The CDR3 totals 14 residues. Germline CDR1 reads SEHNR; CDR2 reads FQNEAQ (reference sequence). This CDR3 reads CASSSTGENTEAFF. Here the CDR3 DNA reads TGTGCCAGCAGCTCCACAGGTGAGAACACTGAAGCTTTCTTT.